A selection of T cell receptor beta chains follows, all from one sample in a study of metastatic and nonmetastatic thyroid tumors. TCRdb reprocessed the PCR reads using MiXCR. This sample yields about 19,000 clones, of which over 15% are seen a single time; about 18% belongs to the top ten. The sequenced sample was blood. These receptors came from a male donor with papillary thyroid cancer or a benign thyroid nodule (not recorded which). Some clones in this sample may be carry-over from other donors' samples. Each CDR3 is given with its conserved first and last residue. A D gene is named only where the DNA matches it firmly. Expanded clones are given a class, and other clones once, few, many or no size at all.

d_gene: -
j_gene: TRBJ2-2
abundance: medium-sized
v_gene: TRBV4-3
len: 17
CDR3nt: TGCGCCAGCAGCCAACAATCCCCGGGACATAACACCGGGGAGCTGTTTTTT
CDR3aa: CASSQQSPGHNTGELFF

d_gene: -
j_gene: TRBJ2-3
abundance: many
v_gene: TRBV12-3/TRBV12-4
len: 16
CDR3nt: TGTGCCAGCAGTTTAGCGCTCTCAGGGAGGTCAGATACGCAGTATTTT
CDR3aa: CASSLALSGRSDTQYF

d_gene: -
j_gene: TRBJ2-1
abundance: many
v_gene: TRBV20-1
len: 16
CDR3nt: TGCAGTGCTAGAGCCTTCGTAGGGGAGAGTTTTGATGAGCAGTTCTTC
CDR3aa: CSARAFVGESFDEQFF

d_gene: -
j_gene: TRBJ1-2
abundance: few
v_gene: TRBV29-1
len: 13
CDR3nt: TGCAGCGTTGATGTGGGCTCTAACTATGGCTACACCTTC
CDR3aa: CSVDVGSNYGYTF

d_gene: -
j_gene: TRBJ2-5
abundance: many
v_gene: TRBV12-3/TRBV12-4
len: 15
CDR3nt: TGTGCCAGCAGTCCAAGAAGTAGTTCTCAAGAGACCCAGTACTTC
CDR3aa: CASSPRSSSQETQYF

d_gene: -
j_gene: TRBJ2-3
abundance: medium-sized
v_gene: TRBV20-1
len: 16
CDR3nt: TGCAGTGCTACCCGTTTCTTGCCAACTACCACAGATACGCAGTATTTT
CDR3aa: CSATRFLPTTTDTQYF

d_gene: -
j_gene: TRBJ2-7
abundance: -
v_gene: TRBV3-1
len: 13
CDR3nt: TGTGTCAGCAGCGGTGATGCCCCCTACGAGCAGTACTTC
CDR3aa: CVSSGDAPYEQYF

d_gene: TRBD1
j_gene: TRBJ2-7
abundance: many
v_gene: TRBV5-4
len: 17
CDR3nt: TGTGCCAGCAGCTTGGCTTTTGGACAGGTGTTTATCTACGAGCAGTACTTC
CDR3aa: CASSLAFGQVFIYEQYF

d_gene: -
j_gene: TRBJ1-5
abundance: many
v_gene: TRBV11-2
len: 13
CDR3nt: TGTGCCAGCAGTCAGGAGAACAATCAGCCCCAGCATTTT
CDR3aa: CASSQENNQPQHF

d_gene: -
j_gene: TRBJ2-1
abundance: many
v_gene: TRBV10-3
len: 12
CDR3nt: TGTGCCATGATGACAGTCTCTGGTGAGCAGTTCTTC
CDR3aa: CAMMTVSGEQFF

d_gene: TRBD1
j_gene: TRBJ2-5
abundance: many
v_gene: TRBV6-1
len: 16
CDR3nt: TGTGCCAGCAGAGGGATAGGGACAGGGTACCAAGAGACCCAGTACTTC
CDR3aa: CASRGIGTGYQETQYF

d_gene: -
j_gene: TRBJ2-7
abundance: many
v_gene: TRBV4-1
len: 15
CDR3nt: TGCGCCAGCAGCCGCGGGACAGATACTTCCTACGAGCAGTACTTC
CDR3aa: CASSRGTDTSYEQYF

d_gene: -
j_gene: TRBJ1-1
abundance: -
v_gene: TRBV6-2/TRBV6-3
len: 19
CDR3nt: TGTGCCAGCAGTTACCGTGCTATTTGGGGGAGTGGAATGAACACTGAAGCTTTCTTT
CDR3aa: CASSYRAIWGSGMNTEAFF

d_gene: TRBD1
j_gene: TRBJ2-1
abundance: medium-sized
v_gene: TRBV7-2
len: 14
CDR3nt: TGTGCCAGCAGGCAGATTTTACAGGGGGGAGAGCAGTTCTTC
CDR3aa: CASRQILQGGEQFF

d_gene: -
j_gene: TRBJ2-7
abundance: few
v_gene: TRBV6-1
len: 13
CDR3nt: TGTGCCAGCAGCCTTGTCGGGAGATCCGAGCAGTACTTC
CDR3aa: CASSLVGRSEQYF

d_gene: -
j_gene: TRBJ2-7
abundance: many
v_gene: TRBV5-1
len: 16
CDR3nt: TGCGCCAGCAGCTTGGTCTACAGAAAACCTAGTTACGAGCAGTACTTC
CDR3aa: CASSLVYRKPSYEQYF

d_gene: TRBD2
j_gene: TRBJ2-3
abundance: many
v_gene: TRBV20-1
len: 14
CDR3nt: TGCAGTGCGTGGGGGGGAGGTACTACGGATACGCAGTATTTT
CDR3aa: CSAWGGGTTDTQYF

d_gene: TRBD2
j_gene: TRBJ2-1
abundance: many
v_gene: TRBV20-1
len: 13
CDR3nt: TGCAGTGCCCTAGCGGGAGCATCCAATGAGCAGTTCTTC
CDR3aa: CSALAGASNEQFF

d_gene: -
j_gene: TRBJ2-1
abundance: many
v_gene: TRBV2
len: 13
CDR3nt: TGTGCCAGCTGCTGGGGCGGTGGCAATGAGCAGTTCTTC
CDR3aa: CASCWGGGNEQFF

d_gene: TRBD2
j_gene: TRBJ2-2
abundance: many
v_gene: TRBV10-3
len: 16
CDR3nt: TGTGCCATCAGTGTCGGACTAGCGGGAGTTTCCGGGGAGCTGTTTTTT
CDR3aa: CAISVGLAGVSGELFF

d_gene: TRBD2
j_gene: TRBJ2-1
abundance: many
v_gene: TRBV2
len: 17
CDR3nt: TGTGCCAGCAGTTTTAGCGGACTAGCGGGAATCTACAATGAGCAGTTCTTC
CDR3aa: CASSFSGLAGIYNEQFF

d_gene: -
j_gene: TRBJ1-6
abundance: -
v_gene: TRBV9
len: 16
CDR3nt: TGTGCCAGCAGCAACAACGACCCTCGGGCTGGTTCACCCCTCCACTTT
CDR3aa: CASSNNDPRAGSPLHF

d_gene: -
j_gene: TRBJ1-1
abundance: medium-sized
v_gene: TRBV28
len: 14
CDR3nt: TGTGCCAGCAGTATCGGGGCCATACCCCTGGGGGCTTTCTTT
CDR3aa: CASSIGAIPLGAFF

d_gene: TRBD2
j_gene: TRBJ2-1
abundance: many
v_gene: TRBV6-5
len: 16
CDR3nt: TGTGCCAGCAGTTACGACGGGAGGGCCGCGGGAAATGAGCAGTTCTTC
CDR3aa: CASSYDGRAAGNEQFF

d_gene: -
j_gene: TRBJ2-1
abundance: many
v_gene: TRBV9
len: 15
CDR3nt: TGTGCCAGCAGCTTGCAGGGAAACTCCTACAATGAGCAGTTCTTC
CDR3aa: CASSLQGNSYNEQFF

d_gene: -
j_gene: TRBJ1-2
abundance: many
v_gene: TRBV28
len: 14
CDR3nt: TGTGCCAGCGGGGCGGGGGGCCCTTCCTATGGCTACACCTTC
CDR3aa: CASGAGGPSYGYTF

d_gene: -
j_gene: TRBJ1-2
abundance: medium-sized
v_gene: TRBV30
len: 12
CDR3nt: TGTGCCTGGAGTGTACGTGGACATGGCTACACCTTC
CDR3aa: CAWSVRGHGYTF

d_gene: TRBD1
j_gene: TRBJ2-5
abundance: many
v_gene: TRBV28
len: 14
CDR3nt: TGTGCCAGCAACATCGGGACAGTTGGGGAGACCCAGTACTTC
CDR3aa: CASNIGTVGETQYF

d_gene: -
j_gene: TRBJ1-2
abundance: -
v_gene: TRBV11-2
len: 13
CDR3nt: TGTGCCAGCAGCTTGAGCAGTTTCATAGGCTACACCTTC
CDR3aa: CASSLSSFIGYTF

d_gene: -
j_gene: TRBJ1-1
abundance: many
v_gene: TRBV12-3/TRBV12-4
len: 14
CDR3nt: TGTGCCAGCAGGATATCGGACCTGAACACTGAAGCTTTCTTT
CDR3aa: CASRISDLNTEAFF

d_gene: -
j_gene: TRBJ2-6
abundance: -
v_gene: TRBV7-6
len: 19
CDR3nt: TGTGCCAGCAGCTTAGGCAAGGAGGGACGGAGCTCTGGGGCCAACGTCCTGACTTTC
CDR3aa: CASSLGKEGRSSGANVLTF

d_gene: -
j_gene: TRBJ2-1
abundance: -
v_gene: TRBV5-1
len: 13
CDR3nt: TGCGCCAGCAGCTTGACTAGCAACAATGAGCAGTTCTTC
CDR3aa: CASSLTSNNEQFF